The 15 T cell receptor beta chains listed next were all sequenced from one sample in a study of control samples from healthy donors and cancer patients. Sequenced by immunoSEQ multiplex PCR; TCRdb stores in-frame clones only, minus some. The data hold over 25,000 clones, with roughly 89% observed a single time. The sequenced sample was PBMCs. The receptors derive from a woman in her thirties or forties with lung cancer.

The chain combines TRBV5-4 with TRBJ2-6; D remains ambiguous. Trimming left V 9 bases short and J 1 base short, with 11 bases between. The CDR3 length is 14 residues. Germline V CDR1 and CDR2: SGHNT, YYREEE (reference sequence). The CDR3 sequence: CATAAESGANVLTF. CDR3 in DNA: TGTGCCACCGCCGCGGAGTCTGGGGCCAACGTCCTGACTTTC. Based on the CDR3 plus reference TRBV5-4 and TRBJ2-6, the full variable domain is ETGVTQSPTHLIKTRGQQVTLRCSSQSGHNTVSWYQQALGQGPQFIFQYYREEENGRGNFPPRFSGLQFPNYSSELNVNALELDDSALYLCATAAESGANVLTFGAGSRLTVL.

The chain uses TRBV27 and TRBJ1-5, with TRBD1 as a possible D gene (5 bases). Germline V gives CDR1 MNHEY, CDR2 SMNVEV (reference sequence). The germline V and J ends were trimmed by 6 bases and 9 bases, with 15 bases remaining between them. The CDR3 extends over 13 amino acids. In DNA, the CDR3 is TGTGCCAGCAGCAAAGTGGAGGGGACGCCCCAGCATTTT. The encoded protein is CASSKVEGTPQHF.

J is TRBJ1-1 and V is TRBV27; possibly TRBD1 for D (5 bases). Germline V gene lookup returns CDR1 MNHEY and CDR2 SMNVEV (reference sequence). The V and J ends lost 2 bases and 3 bases respectively, with 7 bases between them. CDR3 length: 13 amino acids. In DNA form, the CDR3 reads TGTGCCAGCAGTTTAAGCAGGGACACTGAAGCTTTCTTT. Amino acids: CASSLSRDTEAFF.

The rearrangement uses TRBV7-9 and TRBJ2-3; 9 positions agree with TRBD2. Germline V lookup: CDR1 SEHNR, CDR2 FQNEAQ (reference sequence). CDR3 size: 14 residues. V was pared by 5 bases and J by 2 bases, with 2 bases of the junction left unmatched. The CDR3 loop is CASSPSGNTDTQYF. CDR3 bases: TGTGCCAGCAGCCCTAGCGGGAACACAGATACGCAGTATTTT. Full variable domain (remainder filled in from reference TRBV7-9 and TRBJ2-3): DTGVSQNPRHKITKRGQNVTFRCDPISEHNRLYWYRQTLGQGPEFLTYFQNEAQLEKSRLLSDRFSAERPKGSFSTLEIQRTEQGDSAMYLCASSPSGNTDTQYFGPGTRLTVL.

The chain is built from TRBV14 and TRBJ1-4; D is ambiguous. From germline, CDR1 is SGHDN and CDR2 FVKESK. CDR3 length: 16 residues. The V end was cut by 5 bases, the J end by 2 bases, with 15 bases between. CDR3 in DNA: TGTGCCAGCAGCGAGCGAAGGTCCGTGACTAATGAAAAACTGTTTTTT. Translated: CASSERRSVTNEKLFF.

This clone was found a few times. This chain joins TRBV3-1 (or the pseudogene TRBV3-2) and TRBJ1-5, with D possibly TRBD1 on 5 matching bases. Germline loops: CDR1 LGHDT, CDR2 YNNKEL (reference sequence). The CDR3 contains 15 residues. V gave up 1 base and J gave up 5 bases, with 12 bases separating them. CDR3 residues: CASSQGTGLHQPQHF. The CDR3 region has the DNA TGTGCCAGCAGCCAAGGAACAGGCCTACATCAGCCCCAGCATTTT.

The rearrangement links TRBV28 to TRBJ2-7; D is possibly TRBD2 (5 bases). The CDR3 length is 14 residues. Germline V lookup: CDR1 MDHEN, CDR2 SYDVKM. Between the trimmed V and J ends, which lost 4 bases and 3 bases, there was a span of 13 bases. The CDR3 spells CASSSLQGSYEQYF. CDR3 sequence (DNA): TGTGCCAGCAGTTCCCTACAAGGGAGCTACGAGCAGTACTTC.

This sequence joins TRBV21-1 and TRBJ1-6. TRBV21-1 is labeled a pseudogene. This CDR3 contains 10 residues. The CDR3 here is CISSNSPLHF. The CDR3 DNA reads as TGTATAAGTTCCAATTCACCCCTCCACTTT.

The CDR3: CASRDLTGGAGSYNSPLHF. CDR3 DNA: TGTGCCAGCAGAGATTTGACAGGGGGCGCGGGCTCCTATAATTCACCCCTCCACTTT. V gene TRBV28 combines with J gene TRBJ1-6, with 10 bases lining up with TRBD1. The germline CDR1 and CDR2 sequences are MDHEN and SYDVKM. V gave up 6 bases and J gave up 0 bases; unmatched junction bases: 11. The CDR3 has 19 amino acids.

This clone was observed a single time. V and J are TRBV29-1 and TRBJ2-5, with TRBD2 matching 8 bases. V was pared by 3 bases and J by 4 bases, with 4 bases of the junction left unmatched. Germline V gene data show CDR1 as SQVTM and CDR2 as ANQGSEA. This CDR3 has 13 residues. The CDR3 sequence: CSVETSGGETQYF. Written as DNA, the CDR3 is TGCAGCGTTGAGACCAGCGGGGGAGAGACCCAGTACTTC. The variable domain in full, completed from reference TRBV29-1 and TRBJ2-5, reads SAVISQKPSRDICQRGTSLTIQCQVDSQVTMMFWYRQQPGQSLTLIATANQGSEATYESGFVIDKFPISRPNLTFSTLTVSNMSPEDSSIYLCSVETSGGETQYFGPGTRLLVL.

The J gene is TRBJ2-3, the V gene TRBV24-1; no definite D call. Trimming removed 4 bases at V and 0 bases at J, with 1 base between. The CDR3 contains 12 residues. Germline V gene lookup returns CDR1 KGHDR and CDR2 SFDVKD. CDR3 nucleotides: TGTGCCACCAGTGAGAGCACAGATACGCAGTATTTT. Translation: CATSESTDTQYF.

The J gene is TRBJ2-1, the V gene TRBV15, with TRBD1 as a possible D gene (6 bases). In germline, CDR1 is LNHNV, CDR2 YYDKDF (reference sequence). This CDR3 comprises 13 residues. V lost 5 bases to trimming and J lost 12 bases, with 17 bases between them. CDR3 nucleotides: TGTGCCACCAGCGCCGAACAGGGACGTGTGCAGTTCTTC. It yields the protein CATSAEQGRVQFF.

The V and J genes are TRBV11-2 and TRBJ2-4; 10 bases fit TRBD1. The J segment lost 6 bases and the V segment lost 5 bases, leaving 4 bases of the junction unmatched. Germline V gene lookup returns CDR1 SGHAT and CDR2 FQNNGV. The CDR3 has 14 residues. For the CDR3, the DNA is TGTGCCAGCAGCAGGGGACAGGGGTTAAACATTCAGTACTTC. It translates to CASSRGQGLNIQYF.

The genes are TRBV11-1 and TRBJ1-6; 8 bases line up with TRBD1. With V trimmed by 4 bases and J by 6 bases, 2 bases remained unmatched. Germline V gene sequence: CDR1 SGHAT, CDR2 FQDESV (reference sequence). The CDR3 is 14 amino acids. CDR3 protein: CASSSDRGNSPLHF. The DNA for the CDR3 is TGTGCCAGCAGCTCCGACAGGGGTAATTCACCCCTCCACTTT.

This clone was observed a single time. V is TRBV6-1 and J is TRBJ2-3; 15 bases agree with TRBD2. From germline, CDR1 is MNHNS and CDR2 SASEGT. CDR3 length: 16 amino acids. V shed 2 bases and J 10 bases; nucleotides not matched to a gene: 7. CDR3 region: CASSERTSGGATAQYF. Here the CDR3 DNA reads TGTGCCAGCAGTGAAAGGACTAGCGGGGGGGCTACTGCGCAGTATTTT.